These 10 T cell receptor beta chains originate from one sample sequenced in a study of shared clonotypes between healthy human individuals. The assay was immunoSEQ multiplex PCR, and TCRdb's table has in-frame clones only and misses some. The data show millions of clones, more than 90% seen once. Material for sequencing was naive CD4+ T cells sorted from blood. The subset here: CD45RA+ positively selected. The receptors derive from a man between 18 and 35 years old in good health.

This clone turned up a few times. This sequence joins TRBV19 and TRBJ1-6, with D uncertain. The ends were cut back, 0 bases at V and 9 bases at J, with 12 bases in the middle. This CDR3 contains 15 residues. Germline CDR1 reads LNHDA; CDR2 reads SQIVND (reference sequence). The CDR3 region is CASSIDEFDRSPLHF. The CDR3 bases are TGTGCCAGTAGTATAGATGAGTTTGACCGTTCACCCCTCCACTTT. The whole variable domain, filled in from reference TRBV19 and TRBJ1-6, reads DGGITQSPKYLFRKEGQNVTLSCEQNLNHDAMYWYRQDPGQGLRLIYYSQIVNDFQKGDIAEGYSVSREKKESFPLTVTSAQKNPTAFYLCASSIDEFDRSPLHFGNGTRLTVT.

V gene TRBV7-2 combines with J gene TRBJ1-1; D gene uncertain. Germline CDR1 is SGHTA and CDR2 is FQGNSA. There are 14 residues in the CDR3. Trimming shortened V by 5 bases and J by 1 base, and 11 bases separated the two germline ends. The CDR3 here is CASSPWTGNTEAFF. The CDR3 DNA reads TGTGCCAGCAGCCCCTGGACGGGGAACACTGAAGCTTTCTTT.

This clone was recorded only once. The chain joins TRBV5-1 to TRBJ2-5; D is unresolved. Trimming removed 1 base from V and 9 bases from J, with 13 bases in between. Germline lookup yields CDR1 SGHRS and CDR2 YFSETQ. This CDR3 is 13 amino acids long. The CDR3 protein is CASSLLAADSQYF. In nucleotides, the CDR3 is TGCGCCAGCAGCTTGTTGGCCGCTGATTCCCAGTACTTC.

This clone was observed a single time. One end of the junction is discordant with germline, which a read error may explain. The chain recombines TRBV7-7 with TRBJ2-5; tentatively, D is TRBD2 (7 bases). CDR3 length: 16 residues. Looked up from germline, CDR1 is SSHAT and CDR2 is FNYEAQ (reference sequence). The CDR3 DNA sequence: TGTGCTAGCAGCCGTACGGGGGCGGGAGTTAGAGAGACCCAGTACTTC. Amino acids: CASSRTGAGVRETQYF.

This chain uses TRBV9 with TRBJ2-3; 10 bases map to TRBD2. This CDR3 spans 16 amino acids. The germline V gene has CDR1 SGDLS and CDR2 YYNGEE. J lost 4 bases, V lost 0 bases, and 5 bases had no gene match. The chain's CDR3 is CASSVVVAGGPDTQYF. In DNA form, the CDR3 reads TGTGCCAGCAGCGTAGTGGTAGCGGGAGGCCCAGATACGCAGTATTTT.

With respect to this clone: Additional DNA sequences in this sample encode the identical CDR3. The chain links TRBV5-6 to TRBJ2-5, with D uncertain. Trimming cost V 1 base and J 2 bases, with 3 bases left between them. The CDR3 length is 12 residues. Germline V gene lookup returns CDR1 SGHDT and CDR2 YYEEEE. The CDR3 here is CASSLRQETQYF. The CDR3 DNA is TGTGCCAGCAGCTTGCGGCAAGAGACCCAGTACTTC.

V gene TRBV7-9 combines with J gene TRBJ2-7; the D gene is possibly TRBD1 (7 bases). The V and J ends lost 5 bases and 3 bases respectively, with 17 bases between them. Germline CDR1 and CDR2: SEHNR and FQNEAQ (reference sequence). There are 15 residues in the CDR3. The CDR3 nucleotides read TGTGCCAGCAGCGCGGGACAGTCTCAAATCTACGAGCAGTACTTC. Translation gives CASSAGQSQIYEQYF. Using reference TRBV7-9 and TRBJ2-7 for the parts outside the CDR3, the full variable domain is DTGVSQNPRHKITKRGQNVTFRCDPISEHNRLYWYRQTLGQGPEFLTYFQNEAQLEKSRLLSDRFSAERPKGSFSTLEIQRTEQGDSAMYLCASSAGQSQIYEQYFGPGTRLTVT.

The chain recombines TRBV30 with TRBJ2-1; 9 bases map to TRBD1. The CDR3 covers 13 residues. The J segment lost 6 bases and the V segment lost 4 bases, leaving 4 bases of the junction unmatched. Germline CDR1 and CDR2: GTSNPN and SVGIG (reference sequence). CDR3 residues: CAWNRGPRNEQFF. CDR3 DNA sequence: TGTGCCTGGAACAGGGGGCCTCGCAATGAGCAGTTCTTC.

DNA of the CDR3: TGCGCCAGCAGCTTGGCTCAAATAGGGGAGACCCAGTACTTC. Protein sequence: CASSLAQIGETQYF. The chain joins TRBV5-1 to TRBJ2-5; D is unresolved. The V and J ends lost 0 bases and 5 bases respectively, with 11 bases between them. The length of the CDR3 is 14 residues. Germline V gives CDR1 SGHRS, CDR2 YFSETQ.

The V and J genes are TRBV5-5 and TRBJ2-6, with D perhaps matching TRBD2 (6 bases). The CDR3 loop spans 15 amino acids. Germline values: CDR1 SGHKS, CDR2 YYEKEE (reference sequence). V was trimmed by 4 bases and J by 2 bases, leaving 10 bases between them. CDR3 coding DNA: TGTGCCAGCAGCATAGGAGGGGCTGGGGCCAACGTCCTGACTTTC. This sequence encodes CASSIGGAGANVLTF.